The present T cell receptor beta chain was sequenced within a study of T cell repertoires in cytomegalovirus infection. Study-level information: Public TCR beta signatures provided an indication of both CMV infection and a matching HLA type. Findings and limits, study-wide: Within the response measured ex vivo, HLA-C-restricted CMV-specific TCR beta clonotypes were dominant.

TCRdb processed the reads anew with MiXCR; each CDR3 protein has one entry. The table records a few hundred thousand distinct CDR3 sequences, approximately 26% of them present only once. The length of the CDR3 is 16 residues. The junction had 15 bases not matched to a gene; V was cut back by 5 bases and J by 8 bases. CDR1 is SGHTA, CDR2 FQGNSA, per germline. This clonotype was counted many times. Its target is unknown. Sequenced sample: PBMCs. The chain employs TRBV7-2 and TRBJ2-1, with 7 bases that match TRBD2. This sequence was found in a human donor in good health (CMV status not recorded). Some clones in this sample may be carry-over from other donors' samples. CDR3 residues: CASSPGLAGVGDEQFF. The CDR3 nucleotides are TGTGCCAGCAGCCCTGGGCTGGCGGGAGTGGGCGATGAGCAGTTCTTC.